The 11 T cell receptor beta chains in this list originate from one sample, sequenced in a study of OX40 agonist ivuxolimab in advanced cancers. Clones were sequenced by immunoSEQ multiplex PCR, and TCRdb holds only the in-frame ones, with some missing. The table has 55,000 to 65,000 clones, 75% to 95% seen once. The sample consisted of CD4+ or CD8+ T cells sorted from blood, taken in a trial of the OX40 agonist ivuxolimab. These receptors came from an adult with an advanced solid tumor such as melanoma, head and neck, liver or kidney cancer.

The V and J genes are TRBV7-9 and TRBJ2-5; no clear D. Germline CDR1 and CDR2: SEHNR and FQNEAQ (reference sequence). CDR3 length: 12 amino acids. Trimming pared 3 bases from V and 1 base from J, leaving 3 bases between. The CDR3 sequence is CASSFLQETQYF. CDR3 nucleotides: TGTGCCAGCAGCTTCCTCCAAGAGACCCAGTACTTC. Variable domain in full (rest from reference TRBV7-9 and TRBJ2-5): DTGVSQNPRHKITKRGQNVTFRCDPISEHNRLYWYRQTLGQGPEFLTYFQNEAQLEKSRLLSDRFSAERPKGSFSTLEIQRTEQGDSAMYLCASSFLQETQYFGPGTRLLVL.

The V call is TRBV11-1, the J call TRBJ2-3; 8 bases are shared with TRBD1. The CDR3 has 15 residues. In germline, CDR1 is SGHAT, CDR2 FQDESV (reference sequence). With V trimmed by 3 bases and J by 1 base, 3 bases remained unmatched. Here the CDR3 reads CASSLTGDRTDTQYF. DNA of the CDR3: TGTGCCAGCAGCTTGACAGGGGACCGCACAGATACGCAGTATTTT.

This chain uses TRBV5-1 with TRBJ1-1; D might be TRBD1 (6 bases). Germline V gene sequence: CDR1 SGHRS, CDR2 YFSETQ. V lost 0 bases to trimming and J lost 3 bases, with 15 bases between them. The CDR3 spans 16 residues. CDR3 in amino acids: CASSLVGDMRYTEAFF. CDR3 nucleotide sequence: TGCGCCAGCAGCTTGGTGGGGGACATGAGATACACTGAAGCTTTCTTT.

V is TRBV11-2 and J is TRBJ2-1; 10 positions match TRBD1. V gave up 6 bases and J gave up 6 bases; unmatched junction bases: 8. This CDR3 has 15 amino acids. CDR1 is SGHAT and CDR2 is FQNNGV in the germline V gene. The CDR3 DNA sequence: TGTGCCAGCAGGAACCGGGACAGGGGTTCCAATGAGCAGTTCTTC. It translates to CASRNRDRGSNEQFF.

V gene TRBV4-3 combines with J gene TRBJ2-7, with 10 nucleotides matching TRBD1. The germline CDR1 and CDR2 sequences are LGHNA and YSLEER. The CDR3 runs 15 residues. Trimming cost V 3 bases and J 5 bases; bases outside gene matches: 7. CDR3: CASSQGLGTGDEQYF. The CDR3 DNA sequence: TGCGCCAGCAGCCAGGGCCTCGGGACAGGGGACGAGCAGTACTTC.

The chain has TRBV6-5 and TRBJ2-3; perhaps TRBD2 as D (7 bases). This CDR3 has 14 residues. Germline V gene sequence: CDR1 MNHEY, CDR2 SVGAGI. V was clipped by 8 bases and J by 2 bases, with 14 bases between them. The CDR3 DNA is TGTGCCAGCGGGACTACAGGGTCCACAGATACGCAGTATTTT. It yields the protein CASGTTGSTDTQYF.

The CDR3 spells CASSSFGGPPYEQYF. The CDR3 DNA reads TGTGCCAGTAGTTCGTTTGGGGGGCCTCCCTACGAGCAGTACTTC. This sequence joins TRBV19 and TRBJ2-7; D is perhaps TRBD1 or TRBD2 (6 bases each). Germline CDR1 reads LNHDA; CDR2 reads SQIVND (reference sequence). The CDR3 is made up of 15 amino acids. V dropped 5 bases and J dropped 2 bases, with 16 bases sitting between them. Full variable domain (remainder filled in from reference TRBV19 and TRBJ2-7): DGGITQSPKYLFRKEGQNVTLSCEQNLNHDAMYWYRQDPGQGLRLIYYSQIVNDFQKGDIAEGYSVSREKKESFPLTVTSAQKNPTAFYLCASSSFGGPPYEQYFGPGTRLTVT.

DNA for the CDR3: TGTGCCAGCAGTGAATCCGGGACACTCTCTGGAAACACCATATATTTT. Protein: CASSESGTLSGNTIYF. The chain recombines TRBV2 with TRBJ1-3, with D perhaps matching TRBD1 (6 bases). Germline CDR1 is SNHLY and CDR2 is FYNNEI. There are 16 residues in the CDR3. V was shortened by 2 bases and J by 0 bases, with 11 bases between the two germline ends.

The chain combines TRBV7-9 with TRBJ1-2; D gene unclear. Trimming removed 5 bases from V and 0 bases from J, with 7 bases in between. Germline CDR1 reads SEHNR; CDR2 reads FQNEAQ (reference sequence). The CDR3 sequence is 13 residues long. This CDR3 reads CASSKDTNYGYTF. The CDR3 nucleotides read TGTGCCAGCAGCAAGGATACTAACTATGGCTACACCTTC.

The V gene is TRBV11-3, the J gene TRBJ2-7; D is possibly TRBD2 (6 bases). The germline CDR1 and CDR2 sequences are SGHNT and YENEEA. This CDR3 has 15 amino acids. Trimming stripped 1 base from V and 2 bases from J, with 12 bases between. CDR3 sequence (DNA): TGTGCCAGCAGCTTAGTAGGCGGGGCTACCTACGAGCAGTACTTC. Protein product: CASSLVGGATYEQYF.

The CDR3 protein is CASSFGLAGGYSGNTIYF. The DNA for the CDR3 is TGCGCCAGCAGCTTTGGCCTCGCCGGGGGGTACTCTGGAAACACCATATATTTT. The V and J genes are TRBV5-1 and TRBJ1-3, with D possibly being TRBD1 (5 bases). Germline-derived CDR1 and CDR2 are SGHRS and YFSETQ. This CDR3 is built from 18 residues. Deletions cut 2 bases from V and 0 bases from J, with 18 bases between.